This T cell receptor (beta chain) was recovered during a study of cytomegalovirus exposure and HLA in healthy donors. Broader study findings: In vitro experiments confirmed that a few CMV-associated chains were specific for CMV antigens. In a later analysis, common viral pathogens appeared linked to several of the most significant clusters.

Likely unrecorded immune exposures existed in these nominally healthy donors. CDR3 length: 15 residues. V trimming: 7 bases; J trimming: 8 bases; junction bases outside the gene matches: 14. Germline-derived CDR1 and CDR2 are MNHNY and SVGAGI (reference sequence). This clone was seen only once. The antigen is not known. It was with 60 Vbeta and 13 Jbeta primers that the PCR ran. Profiled with immunoSEQ multiplex PCR; TCRdb holds only in-frame clones, not every one. The table shows 75,000 to 100,000 clones, with around 72% occurring only once. The sequence was collected from a man aged 40-55 years in good health and CMV-seronegative. The genes are TRBV6-6 and TRBJ2-1, with 7 bases that match TRBD1. Sequencing used PBMCs. DNA of the CDR3: TGTGCCAGCACCTACGACAGGGCCAGCAGGGATGAGCAGTTCTTC. Translating gives CASTYDRASRDEQFF.